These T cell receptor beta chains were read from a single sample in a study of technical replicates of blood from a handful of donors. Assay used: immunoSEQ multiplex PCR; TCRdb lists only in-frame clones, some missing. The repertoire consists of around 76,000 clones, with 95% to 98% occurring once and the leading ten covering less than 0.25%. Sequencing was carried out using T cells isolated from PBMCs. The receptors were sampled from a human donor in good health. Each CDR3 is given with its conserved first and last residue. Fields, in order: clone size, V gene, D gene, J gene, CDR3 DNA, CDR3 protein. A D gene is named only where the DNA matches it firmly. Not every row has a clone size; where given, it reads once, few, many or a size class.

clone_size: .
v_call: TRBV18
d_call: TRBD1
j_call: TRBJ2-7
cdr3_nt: TGTGCCAGCTCACCACTCCGGCAGGGGGCCTACGAGCAGTACTTC
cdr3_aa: CASSPLRQGAYEQYF

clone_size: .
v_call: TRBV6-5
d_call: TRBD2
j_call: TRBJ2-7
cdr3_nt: TGTGCCAGCAGTCGAACTAGCGGGAGTGGATACGAGCAGTACTTC
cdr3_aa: CASSRTSGSGYEQYF

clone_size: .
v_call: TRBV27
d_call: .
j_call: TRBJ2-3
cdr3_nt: TGTGCCAGCAGTCTTGGGGGCGGGAGTCCTGTGGATACGCAGTATTTT
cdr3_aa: CASSLGGGSPVDTQYF

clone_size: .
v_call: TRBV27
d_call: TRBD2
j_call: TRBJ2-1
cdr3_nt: TGTGCCAGCAAGAGGACTAGCGGGAGGGGGGCGGGCAATGAGCAGTTCTTC
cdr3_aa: CASKRTSGRGAGNEQFF

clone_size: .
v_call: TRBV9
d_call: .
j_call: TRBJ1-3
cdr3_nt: TGTGCCAGCAGCTATGGAAACACCATATATTTT
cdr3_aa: CASSYGNTIYF

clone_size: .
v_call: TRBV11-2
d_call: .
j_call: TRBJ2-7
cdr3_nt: TGTGCCAGCAGCTTAGGGGCTTACTCCTACGAGCAGTACTTC
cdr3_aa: CASSLGAYSYEQYF

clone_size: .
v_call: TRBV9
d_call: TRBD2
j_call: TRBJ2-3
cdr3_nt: TGTGCCAGCAGCGTAGGTACTAGCGGGAGAAACACAGATACGCAGTATTTT
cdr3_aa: CASSVGTSGRNTDTQYF

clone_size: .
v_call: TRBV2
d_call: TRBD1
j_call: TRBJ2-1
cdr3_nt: TGTGCCAGCAGCGAATTCCCGGACAGGGTCTACAATGAGCAGTTCTTC
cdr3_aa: CASSEFPDRVYNEQFF

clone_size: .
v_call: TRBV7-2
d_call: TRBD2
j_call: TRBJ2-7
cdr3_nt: TGTGCCAGCAGCAACGGACTAGCGGCCTCCTACGAGCAGTACTTC
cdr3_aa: CASSNGLAASYEQYF

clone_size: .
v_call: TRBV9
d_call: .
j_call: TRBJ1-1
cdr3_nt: TGTGCCAGCAGCCCGCCCGGCCAGGTAACTGAAGCTTTCTTT
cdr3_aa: CASSPPGQVTEAFF

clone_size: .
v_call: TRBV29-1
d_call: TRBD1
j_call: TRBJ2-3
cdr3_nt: TGCAGCGTCGAGGGGGACAGGGAAACAGATACGCAGTATTTT
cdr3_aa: CSVEGDRETDTQYF

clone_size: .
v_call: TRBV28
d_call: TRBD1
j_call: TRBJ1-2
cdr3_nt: TGTGCCAGCATCACACAGGGGGTATTTTACCATGGCTACACCTTC
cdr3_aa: CASITQGVFYHGYTF

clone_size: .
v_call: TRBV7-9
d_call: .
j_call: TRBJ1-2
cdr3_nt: TGTGCCAGCAGCTTAGTAGGCACAGACTATGGCTACACCTTC
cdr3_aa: CASSLVGTDYGYTF

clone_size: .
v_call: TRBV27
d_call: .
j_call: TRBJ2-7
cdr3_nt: TGTGCCAGCAGTCCGGACTTACGCTCCTACGAGCAGTACTTC
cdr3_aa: CASSPDLRSYEQYF

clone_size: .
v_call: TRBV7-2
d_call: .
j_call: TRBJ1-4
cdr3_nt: TGTGCCAGCAGCCCAGGGATATCTTCTGAAAAACTGTTTTTT
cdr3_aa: CASSPGISSEKLFF

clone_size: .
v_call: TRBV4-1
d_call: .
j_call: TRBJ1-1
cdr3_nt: TGCGCCAGCAGCCGTGGACTGGACACTGAAGCTTTCTTT
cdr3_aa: CASSRGLDTEAFF

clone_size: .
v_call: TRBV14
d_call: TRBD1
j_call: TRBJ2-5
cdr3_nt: TGTGCCAGCAGCCAAGACCGCTTCCGGGGACAGGGAACACAAGAGACCCAGTACTTC
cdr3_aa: CASSQDRFRGQGTQETQYF

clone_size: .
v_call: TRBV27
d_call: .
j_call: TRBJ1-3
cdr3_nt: TGTGCCAGCAGTTTCAGCGTCTCTGGAAACACCATATATTTT
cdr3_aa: CASSFSVSGNTIYF

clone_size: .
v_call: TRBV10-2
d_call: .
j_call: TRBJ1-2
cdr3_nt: TGCGCCAGCAGTGAGTCGACAGGTGCCGGCTACACCTTC
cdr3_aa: CASSESTGAGYTF

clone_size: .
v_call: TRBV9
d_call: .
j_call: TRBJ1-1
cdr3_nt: TGTGCCAGCAGCGTAGGATCCGGGGTAGCCACTGAAGCTTTCTTT
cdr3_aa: CASSVGSGVATEAFF

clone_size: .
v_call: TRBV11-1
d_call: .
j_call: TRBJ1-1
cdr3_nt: TGTGCCAGCAGCTTATCCTCGACGGGTAACACTGAAGCTTTCTTT
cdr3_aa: CASSLSSTGNTEAFF

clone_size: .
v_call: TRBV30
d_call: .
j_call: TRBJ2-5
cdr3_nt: TGTGCCTGGAGTGCAAGCTTTGAGACCCAGTACTTC
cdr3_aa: CAWSASFETQYF

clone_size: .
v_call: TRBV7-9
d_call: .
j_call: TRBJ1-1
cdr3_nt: TGTGCCAGCAACCCGTGGGGGGGGCCGAACACTGAAGCTTTCTTT
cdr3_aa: CASNPWGGPNTEAFF

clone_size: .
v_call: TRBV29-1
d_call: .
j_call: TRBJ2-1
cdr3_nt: TGCAGCGTTGAACTAGTGGGCTCCTACAATGAGCAGTTCTTC
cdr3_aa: CSVELVGSYNEQFF

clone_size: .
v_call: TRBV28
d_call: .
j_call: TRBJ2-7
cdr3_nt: TGTGCCAGCAGTTTCCCCAACAGGGCGCACGAGCAGTACTTC
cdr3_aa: CASSFPNRAHEQYF

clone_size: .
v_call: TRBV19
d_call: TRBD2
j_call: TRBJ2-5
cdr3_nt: TGTGCCAGTAGTTCGACGCGACTAGCGGGGCAAGAGACCCAGTACTTC
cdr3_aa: CASSSTRLAGQETQYF

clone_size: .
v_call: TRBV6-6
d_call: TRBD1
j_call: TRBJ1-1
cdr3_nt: TGTGCCAGCAGGACAGGGGACACTGAAGCTTTCTTT
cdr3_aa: CASRTGDTEAFF

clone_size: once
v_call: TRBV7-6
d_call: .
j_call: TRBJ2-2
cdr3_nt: TGTGCCAGCAGCTTAGACGGGGTTAACACCGGGGAGCTGTTTTTT
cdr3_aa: CASSLDGVNTGELFF

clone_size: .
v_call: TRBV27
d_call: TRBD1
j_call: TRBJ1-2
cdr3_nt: TGTGCCAGCAGTTCTAGACAGGGGGGTGGCTATGGCTACACCTTC
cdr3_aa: CASSSRQGGGYGYTF

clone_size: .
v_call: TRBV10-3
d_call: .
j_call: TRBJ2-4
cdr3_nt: TGTGCCATCAGCCTAGGGGATCTGGGCATTCAGTACTTC
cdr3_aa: CAISLGDLGIQYF

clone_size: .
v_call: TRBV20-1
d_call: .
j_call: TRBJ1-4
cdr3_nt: TGCAGTGCGGGAGGAAATGAAAAACTGTTTTTT
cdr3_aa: CSAGGNEKLFF

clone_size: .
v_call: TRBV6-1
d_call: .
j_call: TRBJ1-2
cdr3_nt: TGTGCCAGCAGTCCAAGCGATCACTATGGCTACACCTTC
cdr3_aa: CASSPSDHYGYTF

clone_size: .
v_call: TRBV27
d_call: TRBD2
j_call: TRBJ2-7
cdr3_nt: TGTGCCAGCAGTTCTGAGCGGGAGGCTTTCTACGAGCAGTACTTC
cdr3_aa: CASSSEREAFYEQYF

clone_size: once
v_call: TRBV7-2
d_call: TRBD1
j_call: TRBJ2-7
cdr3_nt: TGTGCCAGCACCAGGGACAGGGCCTACGAGCAGTACTTC
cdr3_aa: CASTRDRAYEQYF

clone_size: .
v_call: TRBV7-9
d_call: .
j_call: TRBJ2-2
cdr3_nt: TGTGCCAGCAGCTTAGGAGAGACCGGGGAGCTGTTTTTT
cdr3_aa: CASSLGETGELFF

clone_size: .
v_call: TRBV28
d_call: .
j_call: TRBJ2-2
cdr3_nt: TGTGCCAGCAGTCTAGGACAGTCGTTATTCACCGGGGAGCTGTTTTTT
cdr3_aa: CASSLGQSLFTGELFF

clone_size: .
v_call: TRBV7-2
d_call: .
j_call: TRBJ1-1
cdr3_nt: TGTGCCAGCAGCCCGACATACACTGCTTTCTTT
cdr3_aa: CASSPTYTAFF

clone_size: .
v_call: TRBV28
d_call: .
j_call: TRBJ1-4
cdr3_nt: TGTGCCAGCAGTTTATTTAGGGGTGAAAAACTGTTTTTT
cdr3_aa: CASSLFRGEKLFF

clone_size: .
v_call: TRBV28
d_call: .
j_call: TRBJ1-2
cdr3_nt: TGTGCCAGCAGTTTATCATTTCGGGATGGCTACACCTTC
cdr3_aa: CASSLSFRDGYTF

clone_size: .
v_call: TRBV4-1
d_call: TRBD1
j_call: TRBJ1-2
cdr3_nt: TGCGCCAGCAGCCAAGAATATGGACTGGCAGGGGGCTATGGCTACACCTTC
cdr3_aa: CASSQEYGLAGGYGYTF

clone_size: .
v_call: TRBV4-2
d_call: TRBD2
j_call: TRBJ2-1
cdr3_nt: TGTGCCAGCAGCCAACCCGGACTAGCGGGTAGTGGTGAGCAGTTCTTC
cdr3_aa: CASSQPGLAGSGEQFF

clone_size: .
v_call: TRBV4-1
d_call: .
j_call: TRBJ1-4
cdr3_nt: TGCGCCAGCAGCCAAGAAGGGTACAGGGTCCGCGGCGAAAAACTGTTTTTT
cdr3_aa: CASSQEGYRVRGEKLFF

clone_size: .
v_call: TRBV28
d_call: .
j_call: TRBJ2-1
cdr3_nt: TGTGCCAGCAGTTTCCTACGGGATGAGCAGTTCTTC
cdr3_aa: CASSFLRDEQFF

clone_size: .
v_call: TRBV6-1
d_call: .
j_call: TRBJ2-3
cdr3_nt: TGTGCCAGCAGGAGGGGGAAAGATACGCAGTATTTT
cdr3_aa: CASRRGKDTQYF

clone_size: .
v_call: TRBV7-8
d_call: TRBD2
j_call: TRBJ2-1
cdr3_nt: TGTGCCAGCAGCTTAGCGGGACTAGCGTTAATGGGCAATGAGCAGTTCTTC
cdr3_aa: CASSLAGLALMGNEQFF

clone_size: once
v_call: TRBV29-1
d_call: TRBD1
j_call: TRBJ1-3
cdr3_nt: TGCAGCGCATACTGGACAGGGGGGGTTTCGCCTGGAAACACCATATATTTT
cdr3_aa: CSAYWTGGVSPGNTIYF

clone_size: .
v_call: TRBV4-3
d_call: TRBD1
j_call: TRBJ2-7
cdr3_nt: TGCGCCAGCAGCCTTCTCACCGGGACAGGCTACGAGCAGTACTTC
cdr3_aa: CASSLLTGTGYEQYF

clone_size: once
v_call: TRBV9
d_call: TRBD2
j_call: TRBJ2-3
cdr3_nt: TGTGCCAGCAGCGTAGCTTTAAGCGGGAGGAACACAGATACGCAGTATTTT
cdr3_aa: CASSVALSGRNTDTQYF

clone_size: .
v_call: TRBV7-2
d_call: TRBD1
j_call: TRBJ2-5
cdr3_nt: TGTGCCAGCAGCTTAGTAGGCGACAGGGGGGAGACCCAGTACTTC
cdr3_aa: CASSLVGDRGETQYF

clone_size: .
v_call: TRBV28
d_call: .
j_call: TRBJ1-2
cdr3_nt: TGTGCGGGGGGTGAATCCGGGGCCTTTTATGGCTACACCTTC
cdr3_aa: CAGGESGAFYGYTF

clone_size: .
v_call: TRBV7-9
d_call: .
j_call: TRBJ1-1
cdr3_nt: TGTGCCAGCAGCTTAAAGACAGTAACTCATGAAGCTTTCTTT
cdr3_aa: CASSLKTVTHEAFF

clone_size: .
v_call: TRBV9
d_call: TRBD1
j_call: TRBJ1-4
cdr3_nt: TGTGCCAGCAGCGTAGAGGGACAGGGGCTAGAAAAACTGTTTTTT
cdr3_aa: CASSVEGQGLEKLFF

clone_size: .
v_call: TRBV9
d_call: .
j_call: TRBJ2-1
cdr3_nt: TGTGCCAGCAGCGTACCTTCACGACTGAATGAGCAGTTCTTC
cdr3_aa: CASSVPSRLNEQFF

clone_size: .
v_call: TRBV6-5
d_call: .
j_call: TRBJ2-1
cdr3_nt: TGTGCCAGCAGGATAGCGGACTACAATGAGCAGTTCTTC
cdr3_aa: CASRIADYNEQFF